This entry describes one T cell receptor (beta chain). This entry comes from a study of CD8+ T cells in alopecia areata. From germline, CDR1 is SGHVS and CDR2 FQNEAQ. The CDR3 length is 15 residues. Trimming cost V 10 bases and J 9 bases, with 25 bases left between them. Extracted RNA was reverse transcribed into cDNA, the sequencing template. Sequenced by immunoSEQ multiplex PCR; TCRdb stores in-frame clones only, minus some. The sample carries fewer than 110,000 clones, roughly three fifths recorded once. Treatment reported: oral pan-JAK inhibitor, 5-10 mg twice daily. This clonotype was sampled from a human donor with alopecia areata. The sequenced sample was CD8+ T cells sorted from blood, obtained at approximately week 60, from a patient treated with tofacitinib. The chain uses TRBV7-8 and TRBJ2-1, with TRBD2 as a possible D gene (6 bases). The CDR3 spells CATGMEGKLFGEQFF. CDR3 DNA: TGTGCCACGGGTATGGAGGGTAAGCTGTTTGGTGAGCAGTTCTTC.